A single sample gave rise to the 15 T cell receptor beta chains below, sequenced in a study of read filtering for tumor transcriptome and immune sequencing. This library used around 400 ng RNA and molecular barcoded adaptors spanning alpha/delta and beta/gamma chains. TCRdb itself ran the reads through MiXCR, one entry per CDR3 protein. The data contain around 33,000 distinct CDR3 sequences, approximately 17% of them seen just once; the ten biggest clones take up roughly 16%. Sequences were obtained from a population of CD138-negative cells sorted from bone marrow. The receptors were sampled from a donor aged 40 or older with multiple myeloma.

This clonotype came up many times. This sequence joins TRBV9 and TRBJ1-1; D gene unclear. The V end was cut by 0 bases, the J end by 4 bases, with 7 bases between. The CDR3 is 13 residues long. Germline-derived CDR1 and CDR2 are SGDLS and YYNGEE. The CDR3 DNA follows: TGTGCCAGCAGCGTAGAAGGGATCACTGAAGCTTTCTTT. Translation: CASSVEGITEAFF.

Comments on this clonotype: It differs at one base from a far larger clone, so likely a read error. The rearrangement links TRBV4-3 to TRBJ2-7; 10 nucleotides align to TRBD2. CDR3 length equals 15 residues. Germline V gives CDR1 LGHNA, CDR2 YSLEER. The CDR3 region is CVSSQAPSGSYEQYF. The CDR3 DNA reads TGCGTCAGCAGCCAAGCCCCTAGCGGGAGTTACGAGCAGTACTTC.

This clonotype was seen ten or more times. V and J are TRBV29-1 and TRBJ1-1; the D gene is possibly TRBD1 (6 bases). This CDR3 is built from 11 residues. The germline V gene has CDR1 SQVTM and CDR2 ANQGSEA. Trimming stripped 2 bases from V and 11 bases from J, with 12 bases between. The CDR3 protein is CSVETGAQAFF. The CDR3, as DNA: TGCAGCGTTGAAACGGGGGCACAGGCTTTCTTT.

This clonotype was counted a single time. One junction end does not reproduce the germline sequence, and a read error may be involved. The chain recombines TRBV4-1 with TRBJ2-1; D gene unclear. This CDR3 spans 15 amino acids. Germline CDR1 is MGHRA and CDR2 is YSYEKL. CDR3 region: CASSQDWASNNGQFF. CDR3 DNA sequence: TGCGCCAGCAGTCAAGATTGGGCCAGCAACAATGGGCAGTTCTTC.

This clonotype was seen a few times. A much larger clone differs from this one at a single base, so this may be a read error. The chain carries TRBV29-1 and TRBJ1-1; 9 bases agree with TRBD1. The CDR3 runs 12 residues. Looked up from germline, CDR1 is SQVTM and CDR2 is ANQGSEA. CDR3 loop: CSVNRGRTEALF. CDR3 DNA: TGCAGCGTTAACAGGGGGCGGACTGAAGCTCTCTTT.

The rearrangement links TRBV12-3 or TRBV12-4 to TRBJ1-4, with D perhaps matching TRBD1 (5 bases). The ends were cut back, 4 bases at V and 8 bases at J, with 14 bases in the middle. This CDR3 is built from 14 residues. Here the CDR3 reads CASSWGFREEKLFF. CDR3 coding DNA: TGTGCCAGCAGTTGGGGCTTTCGGGAGGAAAAACTGTTTTTT.

A remark on this clonotype: A much larger clone is a single base away; this may be a read error. V is TRBV20-1 and J is TRBJ2-5, with D possibly being TRBD2 (6 bases). This CDR3 has 14 amino acids. CDR1 is DFQATT, CDR2 SNEGSKA, per germline (reference sequence). The CDR3 sequence is CSAEAEGWQGTQYF. CDR3 coding DNA: TGCAGTGCTGAGGCGGAGGGGTGGCAAGGGACCCAGTACTTC.

This clonotype was counted many times. The chain uses TRBV28 and TRBJ2-2; 10 bases match TRBD1. V lost 0 bases, J lost 2 bases, and 3 bases stayed unmatched. Germline CDR1 reads MDHEN; CDR2 reads SYDVKM. This CDR3 is built from 17 residues. CDR3 sequence (DNA): TGTGCCAGCAGTTTATGGGGACAGGGGTTTAACACCGGGGAGCTGTTTTTT. Protein product: CASSLWGQGFNTGELFF.

This clonotype was found many times. The chain links TRBV25-1 to TRBJ1-1; D is uncertain. V was clipped by 1 base and J by 0 bases, with 9 bases between them. This CDR3 has 15 amino acids. Germline CDR1 is MGHDK and CDR2 is SYGVNS. CDR3 sequence: CASSESAVMNTEAFF. The CDR3 DNA reads TGTGCCAGCAGTGAATCGGCAGTCATGAACACTGAAGCTTTCTTT.

In this sample, this clonotype turned up many times. V and J are TRBV6-1 and TRBJ2-1, with 13 bases lining up with TRBD2. This CDR3 spans 14 amino acids. Germline CDR1 reads MNHNS; CDR2 reads SASEGT. After removal of 6 bases from V and 7 bases from J, the junction contained 3 bases not matched to a gene. The DNA of the CDR3 is TGTGCCAGCAGCGGACTAGCGGGGGCTAATGAGCAGTTCTTC. Its protein product is CASSGLAGANEQFF.

This clonotype came up many times. J is TRBJ2-1 and V is TRBV2, with D perhaps TRBD2 (7 bases). The CDR3 is 12 residues long. V was trimmed by 10 bases and J by 4 bases, leaving 11 bases between them. Germline CDR1 and CDR2: SNHLY and FYNNEI. CDR3 loop: CAIGGGYNEQFF. The CDR3, as DNA: TGTGCCATAGGGGGGGGATACAATGAGCAGTTCTTC.

At least ten counts were recorded for this clonotype. The rearrangement joins TRBV28 to TRBJ2-1; 7 bases are shared with TRBD1. Germline CDR1 MDHEN, CDR2 SYDVKM. Germline trimming cut 5 bases from V and 8 bases from J; bases unmatched to any gene: 24. The CDR3 covers 19 residues. The CDR3 loop reads CASSPSQGLGSVTFHEQFF. CDR3 DNA sequence: TGTGCCAGCAGTCCCTCACAGGGGCTGGGGTCTGTGACCTTTCATGAGCAGTTCTTC.

This clonotype was counted many times. This chain links TRBV21-1 with TRBJ2-7; no check of the table's D call, TRBD1, against the DNA was made. TRBV21-1 has pseudogene status. The CDR3 contains 16 residues. CDR3 sequence (DNA): TGTGCCAGCAGCAAAGTTCGCGACAGGGACTGTCGGGAGCAGTACTTC. Protein sequence: CASSKVRDRDCREQYF.

This clonotype was counted ten times or more. V gene TRBV14 combines with J gene TRBJ1-2; 8 nucleotides match TRBD1. The length of the CDR3 is 16 residues. Germline CDR1 reads SGHDN; CDR2 reads FVKESK. The trim removed 0 bases at V and 0 bases at J, leaving 3 bases unmatched. The CDR3 sequence is CASSQDQDRANYGYTF. The CDR3 nucleotides read TGTGCCAGCAGCCAAGACCAGGACAGGGCTAACTATGGCTACACCTTC.

This clonotype appeared many times. The V and J genes are TRBV29-1 and TRBJ2-3, with D hard to call. Germline V gene sequence: CDR1 SQVTM, CDR2 ANQGSEA. Between the trimmed V and J ends, which lost 2 bases and 1 base, there was a span of 10 bases. This CDR3 spans 14 amino acids. CDR3 coding DNA: TGCAGCGTTGAACCCGCCCCGGGCACAGATACGCAGTATTTT. As protein: CSVEPAPGTDTQYF.